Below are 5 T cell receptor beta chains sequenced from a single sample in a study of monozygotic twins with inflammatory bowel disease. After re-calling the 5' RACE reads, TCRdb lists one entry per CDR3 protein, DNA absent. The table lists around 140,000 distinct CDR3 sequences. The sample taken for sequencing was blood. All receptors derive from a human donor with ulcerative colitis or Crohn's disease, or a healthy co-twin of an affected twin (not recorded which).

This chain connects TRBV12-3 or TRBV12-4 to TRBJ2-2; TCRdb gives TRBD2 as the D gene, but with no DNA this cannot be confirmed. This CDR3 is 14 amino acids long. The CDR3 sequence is CASRGLAITGELFF.

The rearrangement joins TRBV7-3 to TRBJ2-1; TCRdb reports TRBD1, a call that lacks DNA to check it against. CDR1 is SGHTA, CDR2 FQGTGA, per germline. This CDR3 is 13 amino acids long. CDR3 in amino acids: CASSRNRYNEQFF. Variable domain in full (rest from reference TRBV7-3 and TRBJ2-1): GAGVSQTPSNKVTEKGKYVELRCDPISGHTALYWYRQSLGQGPEFLIYFQGTGAADDSGLPNDRFFAVRPEGSVSTLKIQRTERGDSAVYLCASSRNRYNEQFFGPGTRLTVL.

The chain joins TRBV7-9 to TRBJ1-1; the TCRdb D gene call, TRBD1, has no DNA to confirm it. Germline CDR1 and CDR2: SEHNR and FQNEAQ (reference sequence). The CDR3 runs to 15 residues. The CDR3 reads CASSLSRGARTEAFF.

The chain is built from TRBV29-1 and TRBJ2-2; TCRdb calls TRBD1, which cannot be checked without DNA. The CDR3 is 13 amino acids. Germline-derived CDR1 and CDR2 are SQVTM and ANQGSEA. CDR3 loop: CSGRQGATGELFF.

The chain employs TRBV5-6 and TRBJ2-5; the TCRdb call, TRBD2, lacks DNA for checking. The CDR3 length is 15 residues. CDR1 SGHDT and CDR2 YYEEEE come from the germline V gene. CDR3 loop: CASRRKAGTGETQYF.